Each of the 6 T cell receptor beta chains below was sequenced from the same sample in a study of shared clonotypes between healthy human individuals. Libraries were prepared by immunoSEQ multiplex PCR; TCRdb keeps only in-frame clonotypes and omits some of them. Of roughly 500,000 clones detected, 70% to 80% appear once; the ten largest clones hold about 13%. Sequencing used PBMCs. These receptors came from a woman aged 40 to 55 in good health. Some clones in this sample may be carry-over from other donors' samples.

To note about this clone: The CDR3 end shows no conserved phenylalanine or tryptophan, and so a read error is likely. J is TRBJ1-3 and V is TRBV28, with D unclear. The CDR3 is 13 amino acids. Trimming pared 10 bases from V and 0 bases from J, leaving 10 bases between. Germline CDR1 MDHEN, CDR2 SYDVKM. CDR3 region: CATTSSSGNTIYL. Here the CDR3 DNA reads TGTGCCACTACGTCGAGCTCTGGAAACACCATATATCTT.

The CDR3 protein is CASSLISGGPFYEQYF. The CDR3, as DNA: TGTGCCAGCAGCTTAATTTCGGGCGGCCCTTTTTACGAGCAGTACTTC. The rearrangement links TRBV4-2 to TRBJ2-7; D unresolved. The CDR3 is 16 amino acids. Germline CDR1 and CDR2: LGHNA and YNFKEQ. The ends were cut back, 5 bases at V and 4 bases at J, with 21 bases in the middle.

The rearrangement links TRBV11-2 to TRBJ2-3; either TRBD1 or TRBD2 may fit D (5 bases each). V lost 4 bases and J 1 base, leaving 15 bases between the germline ends. The CDR3 spans 16 residues. Germline CDR1 SGHAT, CDR2 FQNNGV. CDR3 amino acids: CASSSPREAGTDTQYF. DNA for the CDR3: TGTGCCAGCAGCTCCCCCAGGGAAGCGGGCACAGATACGCAGTATTTT.

This sequence joins TRBV2 and TRBJ2-1; 8 bases agree with TRBD2. The CDR3 has 15 amino acids. Germline CDR1 is SNHLY and CDR2 is FYNNEI. Trimming took 5 bases from V and 7 from J; bases not matched to a gene: 10. This CDR3 reads CASSPRAGGWNEQFF. DNA of the CDR3: TGTGCCAGCAGTCCTAGGGCGGGAGGTTGGAATGAGCAGTTCTTC.

CDR3 in DNA: TGTGCCAGCTCACCACGGAGGGAGAACACTGAAGCTTTCTTT. Its translation: CASSPRRENTEAFF. The V and J genes are TRBV18 and TRBJ1-1; D is uncertain. The CDR3 has 14 amino acids. V was shortened by 1 base and J by 1 base, with 7 bases between the two germline ends. The germline V gene encodes CDR1 KGHSH and CDR2 LQKENI. Supplemented by reference TRBV18 and TRBJ1-1, the full variable domain reads NAGVMQNPRHLVRRRGQEARLRCSPMKGHSHVYWYRQLPEEGLKFMVYLQKENIIDESGMPKERFSAEFPKEGPSILRIQQVVRGDSAAYFCASSPRRENTEAFFGQGTRLTVV.

V is TRBV5-6 and J is TRBJ1-2; no firm D call. Trimming took 2 bases from V and 7 from J, leaving 9 bases between them. Germline CDR1 SGHDT, CDR2 YYEEEE. The CDR3 loop spans 12 amino acids. The DNA for the CDR3 is TGTGCCAGCAGCTTTGGCTCCTTTGGCTACACCTTC. Translating gives CASSFGSFGYTF.